Shown below are 10 T cell receptor beta chains from a single sample sequenced in a study of T cells in Graves' hyperthyroidism and ophthalmopathy. The CDR3 regions of TCR beta were amplified from RNA transcripts. The HTBI primer set served for first-round RT-PCR of the TCR CDR3. One entry per CDR3 protein results from TCRdb running MiXCR on the multiplex PCR reads. The sample contains around 620,000 distinct CDR3 sequences, approximately 15% of which appear only once. The material sequenced was blood. The receptors were sampled from a woman between 18 and 30 years old with Graves' ophthalmopathy.

V usage is TRBV12-3 or TRBV12-4 and J usage is TRBJ1-1; D gene ambiguous. CDR3 size: 15 residues. The V gene lost 5 bases and the J gene lost 1 base, with 14 bases spanning the gap. CDR3 nucleotide sequence: TGTGCCAGCAGTCCAGAGGGCGCGGAGAACACTGAAGCTTTCTTT. This encodes CASSPEGAENTEAFF.

The CDR3: CASSQIGGRSNGYTF. The CDR3 coding sequence is TGCGCCAGCAGCCAAATAGGAGGGCGTAGCAATGGCTACACCTTC. The chain has TRBV4-1 and TRBJ1-2; D not resolved. Germline loops: CDR1 MGHRA, CDR2 YSYEKL. The CDR3 spans 15 residues. The V end was cut by 2 bases, the J end by 6 bases, with 16 bases between.

The chain couples TRBV4-1 to TRBJ2-2, with 9 bases aligning to TRBD1. J was trimmed by 7 bases and V by 0 bases; bases with no gene match: 12. The CDR3 runs 18 residues. The germline gives CDR1 MGHRA, CDR2 YSYEKL. The CDR3 spells CASSQDLRTGGVDGELFF. As DNA, the CDR3 is TGCGCCAGCAGCCAAGATCTCCGAACAGGGGGCGTTGACGGGGAGCTGTTTTTT.

This clonotype was seen more than once but under ten times. The chain uses TRBV7-9 and TRBJ1-5; maybe TRBD1 (5 bases). Deletions cut 5 bases from V and 3 bases from J, with 11 bases between. The germline gives CDR1 SEHNR, CDR2 FQNEAQ (reference sequence). This CDR3 contains 14 residues. This chain's CDR3 is CASSRAGPNQPQHF. The CDR3 DNA follows: TGTGCCAGCAGCCGAGCAGGGCCCAATCAGCCCCAGCATTTT.

V is TRBV30 and J is TRBJ2-5; 13 bases map to TRBD2. The CDR3 sequence is 20 residues long. V gave up 2 bases and J gave up 1 base; unmatched junction bases: 16. Germline V gene data show CDR1 as GTSNPN and CDR2 as SVGIG (reference sequence). The CDR3 DNA sequence: TGTGCCTGGAGTACAAACTCCCCGGGACTAGCGGGACCTACCCAAGAGACCCAGTACTTC. It specifies CAWSTNSPGLAGPTQETQYF.

This clonotype was seen a handful of times. This chain links TRBV7-3 with TRBJ1-6, with D maybe TRBD1 (5 bases). Germline assignment: CDR1 SGHTA and CDR2 FQGTGA. The V end was cut by 5 bases, the J end by 5 bases, with 10 bases between. The CDR3 extends over 14 amino acids. The CDR3 region is CASSRTGHNSPLHF. Here the CDR3 DNA reads TGTGCCAGCAGCCGGACGGGACATAATTCACCCCTCCACTTT. The variable domain in full, completed from reference TRBV7-3 and TRBJ1-6, reads GAGVSQTPSNKVTEKGKYVELRCDPISGHTALYWYRQSLGQGPEFLIYFQGTGAADDSGLPNDRFFAVRPEGSVSTLKIQRTERGDSAVYLCASSRTGHNSPLHFGNGTRLTVT.

Ten or more counts support this clonotype. The V and J genes are TRBV7-2 and TRBJ1-1; 8 nucleotides match TRBD1. The germline V gene encodes CDR1 SGHTA and CDR2 FQGNSA. This CDR3 comprises 12 residues. With 5 bases clipped from V and 8 bases from J, the junction kept 4 bases outside the gene matches. For the CDR3, the DNA is TGTGCCAGCAGCACCCGGACAGGGGAAGCTTTCTTT. Protein sequence: CASSTRTGEAFF. The complete variable domain, with remaining parts taken from reference TRBV7-2 and TRBJ1-1, reads GAGVSQSPSNKVTEKGKDVELRCDPISGHTALYWYRQSLGQGLEFLIYFQGNSAPDKSGLPSDRFSAERTGGSVSTLTIQRTQQEDSAVYLCASSTRTGEAFFGQGTRLTVV.

V gene TRBV11-2 combines with J gene TRBJ2-1; 11 nucleotides line up with TRBD1. The J segment lost 3 bases and the V segment lost 0 bases, leaving 1 base of the junction unmatched. CDR3 length: 16 residues. Germline V gene data show CDR1 as SGHAT and CDR2 as FQNNGV. CDR3 sequence (DNA): TGTGCCAGCAGCTTAGACGGGACAGGGGGCTACAATGAGCAGTTCTTC. Protein: CASSLDGTGGYNEQFF.

In regard to this clonotype: A read error may account for a junction end that differs from germline. The V gene is TRBV7-9, the J gene TRBJ1-2, with unresolved D. The CDR3 is 15 residues long. Per the germline V gene, CDR1 is SEHNR and CDR2 is FQNEAQ (reference sequence). The CDR3 coding sequence is TGTGCAAGCAGCCAAGATCGAAGAGGTCCCTGTGGCTACACCTTC. The encoded protein is CASSQDRRGPCGYTF.

Comments on this clonotype: This may arise from a read error, as a much more abundant clone is one base away. The chain couples TRBV12-3 or TRBV12-4 to TRBJ2-1; D may match TRBD1 or TRBD2 (5 bases each). The CDR3 is 16 amino acids. The CDR3 loop reads CAGSPRRGEDYNEQFF. In nucleotides, the CDR3 is TGTGCCGGCAGTCCACGGCGAGGGGAAGACTACAATGAGCAGTTCTTC.